This is a list of T cell receptor beta chains from one sample in a study of memory CD4+ T cells and cytomegalovirus serostatus. Generated by immunoSEQ multiplex PCR, the TCRdb table keeps only in-frame clones and is missing some. The sample has fewer than 50,000 clones, about three quarters seen once. Material for sequencing was memory CD4+ T cells from blood. All receptors come from an adult in good health and CMV-seronegative. Each CDR3 is given with its conserved first and last residue. D genes are given only for firm matches. Clone size is given for some rows only: seen once, a few or many times, or a class if the clone is expanded.

clone size: NA; V gene: TRBV7-2; D gene: NA; J gene: TRBJ2-3; CDR3 protein: CASSLTGLNTQYF; CDR3 DNA: TGTGCCAGCAGCTTAACGGGTCTAAATACGCAGTATTTT
clone size: NA; V gene: TRBV9; D gene: TRBD2; J gene: TRBJ2-3; CDR3 protein: CASSVGLAGGTDTQYF; CDR3 DNA: TGTGCCAGCAGCGTAGGGCTGGCGGGGGGCACAGATACGCAGTATTTT
clone size: NA; V gene: TRBV9; D gene: NA; J gene: TRBJ2-3; CDR3 protein: CASSFAIQGPDTQYF; CDR3 DNA: TGTGCCAGCAGCTTTGCCATACAAGGCCCAGATACGCAGTATTTT
clone size: NA; V gene: TRBV5-1; D gene: NA; J gene: TRBJ1-4; CDR3 protein: CASSLAGGGSGEKLFF; CDR3 DNA: TGCGCCAGCAGCTTGGCCGGTGGGGGCTCGGGTGAAAAACTGTTTTTT
clone size: few; V gene: TRBV7-8; D gene: NA; J gene: TRBJ1-1; CDR3 protein: CASSFPNTEAFF; CDR3 DNA: TGTGCCAGCAGCTTCCCCAACACTGAAGCTTTCTTT
clone size: NA; V gene: TRBV18; D gene: NA; J gene: TRBJ2-7; CDR3 protein: CASSPYEGSLAGYEQYF; CDR3 DNA: TGTGCCAGCTCACCATATGAGGGGAGTCTAGCAGGCTACGAGCAGTACTTC
clone size: few; V gene: TRBV7-2; D gene: TRBD2; J gene: TRBJ2-7; CDR3 protein: CASSLVASGQFSYEQYF; CDR3 DNA: TGTGCCAGCAGCTTAGTTGCTAGCGGCCAATTTTCCTACGAGCAGTACTTC
clone size: once; V gene: TRBV5-4; D gene: NA; J gene: TRBJ2-2; CDR3 protein: CASSLGGINTGELFF; CDR3 DNA: TGTGCCAGCAGCTTGGGGGGAATTAACACCGGGGAGCTGTTTTTT
clone size: NA; V gene: TRBV28; D gene: NA; J gene: TRBJ1-2; CDR3 protein: CASLKVSFIGVGNYGYTF; CDR3 DNA: TGTGCCAGCCTAAAAGTATCGTTCATTGGGGTCGGTAACTATGGCTACACCTTC
clone size: few; V gene: TRBV14; D gene: NA; J gene: TRBJ2-2; CDR3 protein: CASSQERRTGELFF; CDR3 DNA: TGTGCCAGCAGCCAAGAGCGACGCACCGGGGAGCTGTTTTTT
clone size: NA; V gene: TRBV14; D gene: TRBD2; J gene: TRBJ2-1; CDR3 protein: CASSPLARTSGLNNEQFF; CDR3 DNA: TGTGCCAGCAGCCCCCTAGCTCGGACTAGCGGACTAAACAATGAGCAGTTCTTC
clone size: NA; V gene: TRBV7-2; D gene: NA; J gene: TRBJ1-2; CDR3 protein: CASSLEGPQQGYTF; CDR3 DNA: TGTGCCAGCAGCCTCGAAGGGCCCCAGCAAGGCTACACCTTC
clone size: NA; V gene: TRBV28; D gene: TRBD1; J gene: TRBJ1-5; CDR3 protein: CASRNTGTGNQPQHF; CDR3 DNA: TGTGCCAGCAGGAATACCGGGACAGGGAATCAGCCCCAGCATTTT
clone size: once; V gene: TRBV7-9; D gene: TRBD1; J gene: TRBJ2-7; CDR3 protein: CASSLSGGDEQYF; CDR3 DNA: TGTGCCAGCAGCTTATCAGGGGGCGACGAGCAGTACTTC
clone size: NA; V gene: TRBV6-1; D gene: TRBD2; J gene: TRBJ2-3; CDR3 protein: CASSERRLAADTQYF; CDR3 DNA: TGTGCCAGCAGTGAACGGCGACTAGCTGCAGATACGCAGTATTTT
clone size: once; V gene: TRBV28; D gene: TRBD1; J gene: TRBJ1-4; CDR3 protein: CASRDRGQGYRKLFF; CDR3 DNA: TGTGCCAGCAGGGACAGGGGACAGGGATACCGAAAACTGTTTTTT
clone size: NA; V gene: TRBV5-4; D gene: TRBD1; J gene: TRBJ2-1; CDR3 protein: CASSLAGGFKFF; CDR3 DNA: TGTGCCAGCAGCTTGGCAGGGGGATTTAAGTTCTTC
clone size: NA; V gene: TRBV28; D gene: NA; J gene: TRBJ2-4; CDR3 protein: CASSFAGTLAKNIQYF; CDR3 DNA: TGTGCCAGCAGTTTTGCGGGGACCCTAGCCAAAAACATTCAGTACTTC
clone size: NA; V gene: TRBV6-1; D gene: TRBD1; J gene: TRBJ2-1; CDR3 protein: CASSPRDRAYNEQFF; CDR3 DNA: TGTGCCAGCAGTCCCCGGGACAGGGCATACAATGAGCAGTTCTTC
clone size: NA; V gene: TRBV11-2; D gene: NA; J gene: TRBJ2-3; CDR3 protein: CASSSSDTQYF; CDR3 DNA: TGTGCCAGCAGCTCTTCAGATACGCAGTATTTT
clone size: NA; V gene: TRBV2; D gene: TRBD1; J gene: TRBJ1-3; CDR3 protein: CASSAQGASGNTIYF; CDR3 DNA: TGTGCCAGCAGTGCACAGGGGGCTAGTGGAAACACCATATATTTT
clone size: NA; V gene: TRBV9; D gene: TRBD1; J gene: TRBJ2-1; CDR3 protein: CASSVMQGAGEQFF; CDR3 DNA: TGTGCCAGCAGCGTAATGCAGGGGGCGGGAGAGCAGTTCTTC
clone size: NA; V gene: TRBV5-4; D gene: TRBD2; J gene: TRBJ2-1; CDR3 protein: CASSLGSGRAFNEQFF; CDR3 DNA: TGTGCCAGCAGCTTGGGGAGCGGGAGGGCCTTCAATGAGCAGTTCTTC
clone size: NA; V gene: TRBV28; D gene: NA; J gene: TRBJ1-2; CDR3 protein: CASSAGGEGTSVGYTF; CDR3 DNA: TGTGCCAGCAGTGCCGGCGGAGAGGGGACCTCGGTCGGCTACACCTTC
clone size: few; V gene: TRBV7-3; D gene: TRBD2; J gene: TRBJ2-1; CDR3 protein: CASSFLAGVPNEQFF; CDR3 DNA: TGTGCCAGCAGCTTTCTAGCGGGCGTGCCCAATGAGCAGTTCTTC
clone size: few; V gene: TRBV5-1; D gene: NA; J gene: TRBJ1-4; CDR3 protein: CASSSLGVANEKLFF; CDR3 DNA: TGCGCCAGCAGCTCCTTGGGGGTAGCTAATGAAAAACTGTTTTTT
clone size: NA; V gene: TRBV11-2; D gene: NA; J gene: TRBJ2-7; CDR3 protein: CASSVGTALYF; CDR3 DNA: TGTGCCAGCAGCGTAGGGACCGCCTTGTACTTC
clone size: NA; V gene: TRBV2; D gene: NA; J gene: TRBJ2-7; CDR3 protein: CASSLGAGYEQYF; CDR3 DNA: TGTGCCAGCAGCCTAGGAGCGGGCTACGAGCAGTACTTC
clone size: NA; V gene: TRBV19; D gene: NA; J gene: TRBJ1-5; CDR3 protein: CASSIGIPFGQPQHF; CDR3 DNA: TGTGCCAGTAGTATCGGCATACCCTTTGGTCAGCCCCAGCATTTT
clone size: NA; V gene: TRBV5-1; D gene: NA; J gene: TRBJ2-7; CDR3 protein: CASSLYTSSYEQYF; CDR3 DNA: TGCGCCAGCAGCTTATACACTAGCTCCTACGAGCAGTACTTC
clone size: NA; V gene: TRBV9; D gene: NA; J gene: TRBJ2-7; CDR3 protein: CASSVEGLSWRGEQYF; CDR3 DNA: TGTGCCAGCAGCGTAGAAGGGCTCTCTTGGCGTGGCGAGCAGTACTTC
clone size: NA; V gene: TRBV5-4; D gene: TRBD1; J gene: TRBJ2-3; CDR3 protein: CGTGTEPSTDTQYF; CDR3 DNA: TGTGGGACAGGGACAGAACCTAGCACAGATACGCAGTATTTT
clone size: NA; V gene: TRBV2; D gene: NA; J gene: TRBJ2-2; CDR3 protein: CASSELGPNTGELFF; CDR3 DNA: TGTGCCAGCAGTGAATTGGGGCCGAACACCGGGGAGCTGTTTTTT
clone size: NA; V gene: TRBV29-1; D gene: NA; J gene: TRBJ1-2; CDR3 protein: CSVEPGQRDGYTF; CDR3 DNA: TGCAGCGTTGAGCCGGGGCAACGGGATGGCTACACCTTC
clone size: NA; V gene: TRBV11-2; D gene: NA; J gene: TRBJ2-1; CDR3 protein: CASSLAGHYNEQFF; CDR3 DNA: TGTGCCAGCAGCTTAGCCGGCCACTACAATGAGCAGTTCTTC
clone size: NA; V gene: TRBV11-2; D gene: TRBD2; J gene: TRBJ2-7; CDR3 protein: CASSLSSGSRYEQYF; CDR3 DNA: TGTGCCAGCAGCTTATCGAGCGGGAGTAGGTACGAGCAGTACTTC
clone size: NA; V gene: TRBV6-5; D gene: TRBD2; J gene: TRBJ2-5; CDR3 protein: CASSSVVAGQETQYF; CDR3 DNA: TGTGCCAGCAGTTCTGTGGTAGCGGGGCAAGAGACCCAGTACTTC
clone size: NA; V gene: TRBV28; D gene: TRBD2; J gene: TRBJ2-3; CDR3 protein: CASSSFLTSANTDTQYF; CDR3 DNA: TGTGCCAGCAGTTCCTTTCTTACTAGCGCGAACACAGATACGCAGTATTTT
clone size: NA; V gene: TRBV7-7; D gene: TRBD2; J gene: TRBJ2-2; CDR3 protein: CASSPGLAGVTGELFF; CDR3 DNA: TGTGCCAGCAGCCCGGGACTAGCGGGAGTCACCGGGGAGCTGTTTTTT
clone size: NA; V gene: TRBV28; D gene: NA; J gene: TRBJ2-1; CDR3 protein: CASSNSPRSNEQFF; CDR3 DNA: TGTGCCAGCAGCAATTCGCCAAGGAGCAATGAGCAGTTCTTC
clone size: NA; V gene: TRBV7-2; D gene: NA; J gene: TRBJ1-5; CDR3 protein: CASSFQPNQPQHF; CDR3 DNA: TGTGCCAGCAGCTTCCAGCCGAATCAGCCCCAGCATTTT
clone size: NA; V gene: TRBV28; D gene: NA; J gene: TRBJ1-3; CDR3 protein: CASISVAPGNTIYF; CDR3 DNA: TGTGCCAGCATTTCGGTAGCACCAGGAAACACCATATATTTT